The entry below describes one T cell receptor beta chain. Its antigen remains unidentified. These data belong to a study of shared clonotypes between healthy human individuals. Overall study findings and caveats: Clonotype sharing among donors likely depends on sequencing depth.

The CDR3 has 14 residues. V dropped 5 bases and J dropped 7; count of bases not matched to a gene: 6. Germline V gives CDR1 SEHNR, CDR2 FQNEAQ (reference sequence). Profiling relied on immunoSEQ multiplex PCR, and the TCRdb table lists in-frame clones only, not all of them. The profile covers about 480,000 clones, with 79% appearing a single time and 13% taken by the ten largest. The unsorted samples took 90 million or so PBMCs to get genomic DNA. Sample: PBMCs. The chain combines TRBV7-9 with TRBJ2-2, with TRBD1 identical over 8 bases. This receptor was identified in a woman between 40 and 55 years old in good health. Some clones in this sample may be carry-over from other donors' samples. The CDR3 DNA reads as TGTGCCAGCAGCCGGACAGGGTGGGACGGGGAGCTGTTTTTT. Protein product: CASSRTGWDGELFF.